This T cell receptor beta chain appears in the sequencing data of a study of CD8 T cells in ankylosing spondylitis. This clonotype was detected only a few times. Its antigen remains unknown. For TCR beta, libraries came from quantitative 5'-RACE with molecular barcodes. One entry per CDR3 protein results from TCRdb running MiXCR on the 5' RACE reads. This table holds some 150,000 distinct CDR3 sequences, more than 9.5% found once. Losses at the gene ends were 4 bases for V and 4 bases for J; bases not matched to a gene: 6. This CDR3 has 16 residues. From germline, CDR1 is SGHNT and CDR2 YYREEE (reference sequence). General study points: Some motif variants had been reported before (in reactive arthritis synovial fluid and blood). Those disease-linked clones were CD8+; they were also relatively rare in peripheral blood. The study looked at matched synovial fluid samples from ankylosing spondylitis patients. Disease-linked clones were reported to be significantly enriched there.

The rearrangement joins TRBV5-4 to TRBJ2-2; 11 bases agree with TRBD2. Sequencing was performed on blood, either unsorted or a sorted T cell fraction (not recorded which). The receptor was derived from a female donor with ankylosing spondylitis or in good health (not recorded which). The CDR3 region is CASSEPGTSGTGELFF. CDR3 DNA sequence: TGTGCCAGCAGCGAACCAGGGACTAGCGGCACCGGGGAGCTGTTTTTT.